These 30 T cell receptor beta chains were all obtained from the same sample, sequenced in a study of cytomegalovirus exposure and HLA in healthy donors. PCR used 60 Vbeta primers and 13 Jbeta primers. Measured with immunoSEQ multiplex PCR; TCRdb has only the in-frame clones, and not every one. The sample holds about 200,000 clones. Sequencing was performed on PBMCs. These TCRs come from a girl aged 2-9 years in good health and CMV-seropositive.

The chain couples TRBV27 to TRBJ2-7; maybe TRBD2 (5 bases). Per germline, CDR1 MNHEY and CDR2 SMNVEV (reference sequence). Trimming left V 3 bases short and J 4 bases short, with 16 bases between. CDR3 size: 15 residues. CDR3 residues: CASSFLSDSYYEQYF. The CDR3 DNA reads TGTGCCAGCAGTTTCTTATCGGACTCCTATTACGAGCAGTACTTC.

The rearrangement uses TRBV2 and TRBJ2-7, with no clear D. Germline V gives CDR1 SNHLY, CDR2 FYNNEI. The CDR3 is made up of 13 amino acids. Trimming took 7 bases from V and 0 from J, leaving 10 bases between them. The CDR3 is CASTPGSSYEQYF. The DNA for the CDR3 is TGTGCCAGCACTCCAGGCAGCTCCTACGAGCAGTACTTC.

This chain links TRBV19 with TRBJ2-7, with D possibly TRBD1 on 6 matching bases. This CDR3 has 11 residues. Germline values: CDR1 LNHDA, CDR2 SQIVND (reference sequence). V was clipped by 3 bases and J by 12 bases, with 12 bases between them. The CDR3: CASSIGTISYF. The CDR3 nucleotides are TGTGCCAGTAGTATCGGGACAATCTCGTACTTC.

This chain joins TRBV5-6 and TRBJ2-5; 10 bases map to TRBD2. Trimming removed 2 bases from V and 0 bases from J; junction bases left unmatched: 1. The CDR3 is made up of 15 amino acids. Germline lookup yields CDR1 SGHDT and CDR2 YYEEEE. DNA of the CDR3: TGTGCCAGCAGCTTTAGCGGGAGGAACCAAGAGACCCAGTACTTC. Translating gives CASSFSGRNQETQYF.

The CDR3, as DNA: TGTGCCAGCAGTTTCGACATCTACAATGAGCAGTTCTTC. Translation gives CASSFDIYNEQFF. The chain recombines TRBV6-5 with TRBJ2-1; D gene ambiguous. Germline assignment: CDR1 MNHEY and CDR2 SVGAGI. The length of the CDR3 is 13 residues. V dropped 4 bases and J dropped 3 bases, with 7 bases sitting between them.

The CDR3 here is CASSQPTAGLNEQFF. The CDR3 DNA follows: TGTGCCAGCAGCCAGCCGACAGCGGGCCTTAATGAGCAGTTCTTC. The chain links TRBV7-6 to TRBJ2-1, with a tentative D call TRBD2 (6 bases). The CDR3 covers 15 residues. Trimming cost V 5 bases and J 7 bases, with 18 bases left between them. The germline gives CDR1 SGHVS, CDR2 FNYEAQ.

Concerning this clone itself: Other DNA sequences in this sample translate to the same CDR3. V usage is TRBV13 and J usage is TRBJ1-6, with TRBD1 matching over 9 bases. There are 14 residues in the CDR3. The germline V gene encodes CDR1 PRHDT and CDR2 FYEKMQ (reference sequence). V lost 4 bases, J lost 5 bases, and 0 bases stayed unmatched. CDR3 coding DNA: TGTGCCAGCAGCTGGACAGGGGATAATTCACCCCTCCACTTT. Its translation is CASSWTGDNSPLHF. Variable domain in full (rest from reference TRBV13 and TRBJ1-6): AAGVIQSPRHLIKEKRETATLKCYPIPRHDTVYWYQQGPGQDPQFLISFYEKMQSDKGSIPDRFSAQQFSDYHSELNMSSLELGDSALYFCASSWTGDNSPLHFGNGTRLTVT.

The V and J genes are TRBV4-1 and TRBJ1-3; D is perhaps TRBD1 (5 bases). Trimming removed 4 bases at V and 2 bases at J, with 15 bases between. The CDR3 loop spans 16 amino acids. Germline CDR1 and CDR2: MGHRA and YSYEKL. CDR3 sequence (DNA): TGCGCCAGCAGCCCTGCAGGGACTGGGCCTGGAAACACCATATATTTT. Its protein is CASSPAGTGPGNTIYF.

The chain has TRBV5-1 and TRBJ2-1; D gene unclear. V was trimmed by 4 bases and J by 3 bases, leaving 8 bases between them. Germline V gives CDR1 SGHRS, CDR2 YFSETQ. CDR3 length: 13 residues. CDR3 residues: CASSLELYNEQFF. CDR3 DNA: TGCGCCAGCAGCCTTGAACTCTACAATGAGCAGTTCTTC.

The CDR3 loop is CASSSAGGPLDTQYF. CDR3 in DNA: TGTGCCAGCTCGTCAGCGGGAGGGCCTTTAGATACGCAGTATTTT. V usage is TRBV18 and J usage is TRBJ2-3, with 10 nucleotides matching TRBD2. The germline V gene has CDR1 KGHSH and CDR2 LQKENI. V gave up 6 bases and J gave up 5 bases; unmatched junction bases: 8. This CDR3 contains 15 residues.

The CDR3 spells CASSEEARTGDYEQYF. CDR3 bases: TGTGCCAGCAGTGAGGAGGCGAGGACAGGGGATTACGAGCAGTACTTC. The chain recombines TRBV6-1 with TRBJ2-7; 9 bases align to TRBD1. Germline assignment: CDR1 MNHNS and CDR2 SASEGT. V dropped 3 bases and J dropped 4; count of bases not matched to a gene: 10. The CDR3 is 16 amino acids.

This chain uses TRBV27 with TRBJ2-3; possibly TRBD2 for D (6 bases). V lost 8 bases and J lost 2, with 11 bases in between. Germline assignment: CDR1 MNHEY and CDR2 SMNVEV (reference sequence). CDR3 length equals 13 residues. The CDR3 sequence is CASGSSATDTQYF. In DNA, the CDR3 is TGTGCCAGCGGTTCTAGCGCCACAGATACGCAGTATTTT.

The CDR3 protein is CASSPGAGRQETQYF. CDR3 DNA: TGTGCCAGCAGTCCTGGAGCGGGGCGCCAAGAGACCCAGTACTTC. This rearrangement joins TRBV19 to TRBJ2-5; 7 bases map to TRBD2. This CDR3 is built from 15 residues. The germline CDR1 and CDR2 sequences are LNHDA and SQIVND (reference sequence). Trimming removed 9 bases from V and 1 base from J; junction bases left unmatched: 11.

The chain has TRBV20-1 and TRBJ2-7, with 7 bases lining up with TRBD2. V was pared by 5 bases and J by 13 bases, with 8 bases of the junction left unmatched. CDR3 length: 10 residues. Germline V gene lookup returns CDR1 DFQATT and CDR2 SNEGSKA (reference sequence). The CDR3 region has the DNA TGCAGTGCTGCCGGGGGGAACCCTTACTTC. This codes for CSAAGGNPYF.

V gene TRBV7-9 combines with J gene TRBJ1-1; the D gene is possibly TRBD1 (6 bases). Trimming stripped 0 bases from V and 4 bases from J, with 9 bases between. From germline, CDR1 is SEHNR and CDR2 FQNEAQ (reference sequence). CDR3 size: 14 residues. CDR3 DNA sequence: TGTGCCAGCAGCTTAGCAGGGGGTAGCACTGAAGCTTTCTTT. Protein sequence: CASSLAGGSTEAFF.

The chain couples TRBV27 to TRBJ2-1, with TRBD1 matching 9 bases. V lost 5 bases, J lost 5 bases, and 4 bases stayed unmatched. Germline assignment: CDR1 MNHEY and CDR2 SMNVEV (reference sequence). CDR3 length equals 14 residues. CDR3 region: CASSTGGAHNEQFF. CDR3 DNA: TGTGCCAGCAGTACAGGGGGCGCACACAATGAGCAGTTCTTC.

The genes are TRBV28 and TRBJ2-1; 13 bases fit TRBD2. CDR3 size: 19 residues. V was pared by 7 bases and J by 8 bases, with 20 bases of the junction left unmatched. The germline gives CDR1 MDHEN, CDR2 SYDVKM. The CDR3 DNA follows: TGTGCCAGCATGGTGGGGGGGGCTGGACTAGCGGGAGATGGTGATGAGCAGTTCTTC. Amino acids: CASMVGGAGLAGDGDEQFF.

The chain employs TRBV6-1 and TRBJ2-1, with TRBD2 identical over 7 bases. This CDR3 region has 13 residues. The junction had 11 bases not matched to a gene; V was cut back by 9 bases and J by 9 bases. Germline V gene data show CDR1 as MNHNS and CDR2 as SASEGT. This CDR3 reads CASVFGGGVEQFF. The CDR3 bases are TGTGCCAGTGTATTCGGGGGAGGGGTTGAGCAGTTCTTC.

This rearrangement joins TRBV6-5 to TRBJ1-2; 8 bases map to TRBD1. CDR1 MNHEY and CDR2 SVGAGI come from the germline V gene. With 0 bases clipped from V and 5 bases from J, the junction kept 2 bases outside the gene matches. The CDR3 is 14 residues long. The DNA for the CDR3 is TGTGCCAGCAGTTACTCGACAGGGGAGTATGGCTACACCTTC. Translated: CASSYSTGEYGYTF.

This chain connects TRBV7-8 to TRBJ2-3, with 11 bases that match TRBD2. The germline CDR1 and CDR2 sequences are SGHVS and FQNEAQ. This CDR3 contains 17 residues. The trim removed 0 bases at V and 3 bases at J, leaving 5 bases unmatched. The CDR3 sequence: CASSLAGLAEVTDTQYF. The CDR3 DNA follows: TGTGCCAGCAGCTTAGCGGGACTAGCGGAGGTTACAGATACGCAGTATTTT.

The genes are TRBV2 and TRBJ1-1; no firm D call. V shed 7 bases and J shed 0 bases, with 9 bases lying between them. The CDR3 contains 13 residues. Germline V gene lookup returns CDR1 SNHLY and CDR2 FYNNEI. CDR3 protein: CASIRVMNTEAFF. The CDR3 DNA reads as TGTGCCAGCATCCGGGTGATGAACACTGAAGCTTTCTTT.

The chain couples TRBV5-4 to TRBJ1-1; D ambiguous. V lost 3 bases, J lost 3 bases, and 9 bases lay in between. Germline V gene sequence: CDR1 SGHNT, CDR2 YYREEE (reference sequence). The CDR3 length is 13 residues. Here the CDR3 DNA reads TGTGCCAGCAGCTCCGTTTTAGACACTGAAGCTTTCTTT. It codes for CASSSVLDTEAFF.

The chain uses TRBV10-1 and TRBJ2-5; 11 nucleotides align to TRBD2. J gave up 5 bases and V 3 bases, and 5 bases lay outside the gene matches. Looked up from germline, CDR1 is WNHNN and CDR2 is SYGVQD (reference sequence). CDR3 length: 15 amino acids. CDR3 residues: CASSDIAGGGETQYF. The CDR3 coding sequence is TGCGCCAGCAGTGATATAGCGGGAGGGGGGGAGACCCAGTACTTC.

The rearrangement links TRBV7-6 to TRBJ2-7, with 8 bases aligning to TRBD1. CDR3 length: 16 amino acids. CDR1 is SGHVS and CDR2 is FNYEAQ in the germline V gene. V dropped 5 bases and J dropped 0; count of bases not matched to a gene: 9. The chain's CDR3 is CASSLPRDRSSYEQYF. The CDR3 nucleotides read TGTGCCAGCAGCCTACCCCGGGACAGGAGCTCCTACGAGCAGTACTTC.

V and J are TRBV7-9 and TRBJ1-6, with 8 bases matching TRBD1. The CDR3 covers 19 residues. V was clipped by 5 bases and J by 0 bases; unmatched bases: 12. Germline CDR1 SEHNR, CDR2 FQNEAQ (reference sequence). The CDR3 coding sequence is TGTGCCAGCAGCCCCCGGGCAGGGGACAGGAGCTCCTATAATTCACCCCTCCACTTT. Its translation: CASSPRAGDRSSYNSPLHF.

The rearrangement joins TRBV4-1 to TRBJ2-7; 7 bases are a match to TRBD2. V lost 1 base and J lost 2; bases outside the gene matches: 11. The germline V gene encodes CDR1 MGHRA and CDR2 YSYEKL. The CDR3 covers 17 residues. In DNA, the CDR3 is TGCGCCAGCAGCCAAGGTCGGGGTGGCGGGAGCGCCTACGAGCAGTACTTC. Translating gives CASSQGRGGGSAYEQYF.

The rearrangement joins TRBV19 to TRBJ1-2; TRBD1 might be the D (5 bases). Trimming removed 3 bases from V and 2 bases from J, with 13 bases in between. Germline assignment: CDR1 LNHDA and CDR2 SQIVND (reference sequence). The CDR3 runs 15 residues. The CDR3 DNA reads TGTGCCAGTAGTATCATCAGGGAGGCAAACTATGGCTACACCTTC. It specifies CASSIIREANYGYTF.

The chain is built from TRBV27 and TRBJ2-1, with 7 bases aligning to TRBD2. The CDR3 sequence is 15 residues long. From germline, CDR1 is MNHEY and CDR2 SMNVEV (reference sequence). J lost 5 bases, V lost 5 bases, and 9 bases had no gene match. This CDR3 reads CASSPWGGGNNEQFF. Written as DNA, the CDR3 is TGTGCCAGCAGTCCCTGGGGGGGAGGGAACAATGAGCAGTTCTTC.

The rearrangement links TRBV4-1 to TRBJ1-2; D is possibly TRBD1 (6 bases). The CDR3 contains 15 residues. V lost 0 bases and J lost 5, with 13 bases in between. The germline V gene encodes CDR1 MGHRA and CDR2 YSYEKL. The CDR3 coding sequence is TGCGCCAGCAGCCAAGACCGCAGGGGTGGTTATGGCTACACCTTC. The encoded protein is CASSQDRRGGYGYTF.

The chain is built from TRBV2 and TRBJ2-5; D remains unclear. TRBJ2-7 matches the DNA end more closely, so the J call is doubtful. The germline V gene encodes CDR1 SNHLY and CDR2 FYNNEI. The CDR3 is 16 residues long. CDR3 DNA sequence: TGTGCCAGCAGCCACCTTCTGGCGGAAAGCTCCTACGAGCAGTACTTC. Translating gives CASSHLLAESSYEQYF.